This entry describes one T cell receptor (beta chain). Its antigen is not known. The source of the sample is a study of PD-1 blockade in classical Hodgkin lymphoma. Overall study findings and caveats: There remain no defined causes for the repertoire differences, which possibly reflect disease activity or prior therapy.

Time point of the sample: cycle 4 day 1 (C4D1), after less than 7 weeks of nivolumab. Every one of the patients relapsed after autologous stem cell transplantation (brentuximab vedotin exposure was variable). The CD8+ T cells came from thawed PBMCs through magnetic negative selection. The CDR3 spans 15 residues. The V end was cut by 2 bases, the J end by 0 bases, with 8 bases between. Germline values: CDR1 MNHEY, CDR2 SMNVEV (reference sequence). The data were produced by immunoSEQ multiplex PCR, yet TCRdb's version contains in-frame clones alone and is incomplete. The sample contains about 19,000 clones, roughly 90% of which appear only once.

The source material was CD8+ T cells from blood, sampled before the fourth cycle of nivolumab. V usage is TRBV27 and J usage is TRBJ1-5; D unclear. This TCR was sampled from a human donor with classical Hodgkin lymphoma. CDR3 sequence reads: CASSLDGISNQPQHF. The DNA for the CDR3 is TGTGCCAGCAGTTTAGACGGTATTAGCAATCAGCCCCAGCATTTT.